This T cell receptor (beta chain) was retrieved from a study of cytotoxic CD8 clonotypes in ibrutinib-treated CLL. General study results and limits: Circulating CD8+ T-cell counts were tracked by baseline clonality, which exceeded that of age-matched healthy donors.

From germline, CDR1 is LGHNA and CDR2 YNFKEQ. The CDR3 is 15 residues long. V trimming: 5 bases; J trimming: 4 bases; junction bases outside the gene matches: 3. Concerning this clone: As yet, its antigen is unknown.

Only in-frame clones appear in the TCRdb table, and some are missing; sequencing was by immunoSEQ multiplex PCR. The sample holds approximately 140,000 clones, around 93% seen once. The sequence came from a human donor with chronic lymphocytic leukemia. The sequenced sample was PBMCs, obtained after 12 months of ibrutinib treatment. The chain combines TRBV4-2 with TRBJ2-1, with 12 bases identical to TRBD2. CDR3 residues: CASSFGLAGYNEQFF. The DNA for the CDR3 is TGTGCCAGCAGCTTTGGACTAGCGGGGTACAATGAGCAGTTCTTC.